The entry below describes one T cell receptor (beta chain). Antigen specificity is unknown. PCR amplification relied on 60 Vbeta primers (plus 13 Jbeta primers). Clones were sequenced by immunoSEQ multiplex PCR, and TCRdb holds only the in-frame ones, with some missing. The sample's table shows around 150,000 clones. The data were taken from a study of cytomegalovirus exposure and HLA in healthy donors. Study conclusions and caveats: A later analysis showed HLA-associated TCR beta chains outstripping equally common others in clonal expansion. One variant, a missense change in DCLRE1C, was linked in a later analysis to TCR beta V- and J-gene trimming. Most of the TCR beta V segments (in an earlier analysis) were productive either about 87% or about 30% of the time. CMV serostatus was the sole immune exposure data available.

Trimming cost V 6 bases and J 7 bases, with 9 bases left between them. The length of the CDR3 is 11 residues. Germline CDR1 KGHSH, CDR2 LQKENI. Source material: PBMCs. The gene calls are TRBV18 and TRBJ1-2; no clear D. The receptor comes from a man aged 30-40 years in good health and CMV-seronegative. In DNA, the CDR3 is TGTGCCAGCTCGCCGGACTCTGGCTACACCTTC. Protein: CASSPDSGYTF.